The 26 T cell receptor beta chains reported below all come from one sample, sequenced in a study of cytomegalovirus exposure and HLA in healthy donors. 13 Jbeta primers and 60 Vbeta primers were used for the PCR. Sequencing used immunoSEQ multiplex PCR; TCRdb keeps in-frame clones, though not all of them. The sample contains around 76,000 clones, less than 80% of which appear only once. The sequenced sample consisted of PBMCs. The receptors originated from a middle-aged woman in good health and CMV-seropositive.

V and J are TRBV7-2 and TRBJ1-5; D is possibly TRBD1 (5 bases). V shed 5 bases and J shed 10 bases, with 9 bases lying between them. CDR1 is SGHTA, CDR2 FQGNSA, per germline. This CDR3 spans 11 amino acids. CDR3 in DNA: TGTGCCAGCAGCGTTCAGGGACCCCAGCATTTT. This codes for CASSVQGPQHF.

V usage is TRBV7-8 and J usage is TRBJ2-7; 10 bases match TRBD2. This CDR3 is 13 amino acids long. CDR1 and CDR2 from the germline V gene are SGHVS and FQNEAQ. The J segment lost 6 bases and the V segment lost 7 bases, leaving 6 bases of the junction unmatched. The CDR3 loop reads CASTLAGALEQYF. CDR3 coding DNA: TGTGCCAGCACTCTAGCGGGGGCTCTCGAGCAGTACTTC.

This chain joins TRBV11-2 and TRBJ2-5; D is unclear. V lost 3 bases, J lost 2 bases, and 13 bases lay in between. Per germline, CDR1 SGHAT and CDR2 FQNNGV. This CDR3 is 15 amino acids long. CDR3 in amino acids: CASSFNPQVQETQYF. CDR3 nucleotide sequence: TGTGCCAGCAGCTTTAACCCGCAGGTACAAGAGACCCAGTACTTC.

This chain's CDR3 is CASSTGLGSETQYF. The CDR3 region has the DNA TGCGCCAGCAGCACGGGACTAGGTTCGGAGACCCAGTACTTC. J is TRBJ2-5 and V is TRBV5-1; TRBD2 matches at 8 bases. This CDR3 region has 14 residues. Germline V gives CDR1 SGHRS, CDR2 YFSETQ. The V gene end was trimmed by 4 bases and the J gene end by 5 bases; junction bases not matched to a gene: 7.

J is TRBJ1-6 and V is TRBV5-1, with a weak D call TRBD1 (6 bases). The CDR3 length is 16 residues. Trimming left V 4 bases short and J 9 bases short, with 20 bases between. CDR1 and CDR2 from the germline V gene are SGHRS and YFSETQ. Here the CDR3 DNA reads TGCGCCAGCAGCCAAGAGTCACAGGGATCGGGTTCACCCCTCCACTTT. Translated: CASSQESQGSGSPLHF. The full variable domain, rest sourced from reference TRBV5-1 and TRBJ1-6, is KAGVTQTPRYLIKTRGQQVTLSCSPISGHRSVSWYQQTPGQGLQFLFEYFSETQRNKGNFPGRFSGRQFSNSRSEMNVSTLELGDSALYLCASSQESQGSGSPLHFGNGTRLTVT.

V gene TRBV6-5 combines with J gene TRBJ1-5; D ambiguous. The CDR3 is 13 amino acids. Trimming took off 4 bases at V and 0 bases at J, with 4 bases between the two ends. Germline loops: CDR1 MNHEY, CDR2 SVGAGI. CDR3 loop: CASSFNSNQPQHF. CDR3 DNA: TGTGCCAGCAGTTTTAATAGCAATCAGCCCCAGCATTTT.

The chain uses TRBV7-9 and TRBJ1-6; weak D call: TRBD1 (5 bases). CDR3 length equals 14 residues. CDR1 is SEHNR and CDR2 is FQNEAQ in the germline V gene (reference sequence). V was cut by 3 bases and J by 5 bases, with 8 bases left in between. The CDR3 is CASSLDTNNSPLHF. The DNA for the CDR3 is TGTGCCAGCAGCTTGGACACAAATAATTCACCCCTCCACTTT. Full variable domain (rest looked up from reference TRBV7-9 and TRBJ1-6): DTGVSQNPRHKITKRGQNVTFRCDPISEHNRLYWYRQTLGQGPEFLTYFQNEAQLEKSRLLSDRFSAERPKGSFSTLEIQRTEQGDSAMYLCASSLDTNNSPLHFGNGTRLTVT.

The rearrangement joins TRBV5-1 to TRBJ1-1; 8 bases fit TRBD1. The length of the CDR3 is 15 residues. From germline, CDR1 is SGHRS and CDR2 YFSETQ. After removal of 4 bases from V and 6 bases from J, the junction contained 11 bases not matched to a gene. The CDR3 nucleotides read TGCGCCAGCAGCACGACCTACAGGGGGAGGCCTGAAGCTTTCTTT. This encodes CASSTTYRGRPEAFF.

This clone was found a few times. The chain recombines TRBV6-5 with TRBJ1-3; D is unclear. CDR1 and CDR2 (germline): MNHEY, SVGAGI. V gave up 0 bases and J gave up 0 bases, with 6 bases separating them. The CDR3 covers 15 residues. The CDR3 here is CASSYSRFSGNTIYF. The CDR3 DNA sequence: TGTGCCAGCAGTTACTCCAGGTTCTCTGGAAACACCATATATTTT.

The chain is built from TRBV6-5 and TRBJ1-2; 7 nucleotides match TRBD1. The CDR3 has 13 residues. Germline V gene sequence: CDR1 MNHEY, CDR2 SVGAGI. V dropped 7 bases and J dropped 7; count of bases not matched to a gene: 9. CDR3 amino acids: CASTPDRAGGYTF. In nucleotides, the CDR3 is TGTGCCAGCACCCCCGACAGGGCGGGTGGCTACACCTTC.

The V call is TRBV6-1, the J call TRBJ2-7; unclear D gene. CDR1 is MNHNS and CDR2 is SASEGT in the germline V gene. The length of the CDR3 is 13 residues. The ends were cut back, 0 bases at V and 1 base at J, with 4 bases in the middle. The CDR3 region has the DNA TGTGCCAGCAGTGAAGCGCGGTCCTACGAGCAGTACTTC. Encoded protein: CASSEARSYEQYF.

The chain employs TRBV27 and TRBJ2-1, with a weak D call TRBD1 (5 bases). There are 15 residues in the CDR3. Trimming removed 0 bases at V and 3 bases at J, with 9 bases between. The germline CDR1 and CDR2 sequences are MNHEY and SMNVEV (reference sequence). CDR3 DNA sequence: TGTGCCAGCAGTTTATCCAGGGCCCGCTACAATGAGCAGTTCTTC. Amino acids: CASSLSRARYNEQFF.

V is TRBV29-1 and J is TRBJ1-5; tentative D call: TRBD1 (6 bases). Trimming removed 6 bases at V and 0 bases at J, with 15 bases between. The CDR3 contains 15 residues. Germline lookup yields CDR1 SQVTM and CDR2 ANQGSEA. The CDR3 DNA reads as TGCAGCGTCCGAGGGGGGGTGAATAGCAATCAGCCCCAGCATTTT. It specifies CSVRGGVNSNQPQHF.

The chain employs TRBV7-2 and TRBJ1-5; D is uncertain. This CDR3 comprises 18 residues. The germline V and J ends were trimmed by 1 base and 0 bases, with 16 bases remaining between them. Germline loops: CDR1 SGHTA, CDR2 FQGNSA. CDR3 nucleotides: TGTGCCAGCAGCTTAGACATATTAGGAGGCCATAGCAATCAGCCCCAGCATTTT. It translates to CASSLDILGGHSNQPQHF. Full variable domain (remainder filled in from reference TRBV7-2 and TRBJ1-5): GAGVSQSPSNKVTEKGKDVELRCDPISGHTALYWYRQSLGQGLEFLIYFQGNSAPDKSGLPSDRFSAERTGGSVSTLTIQRTQQEDSAVYLCASSLDILGGHSNQPQHFGDGTRLSIL.

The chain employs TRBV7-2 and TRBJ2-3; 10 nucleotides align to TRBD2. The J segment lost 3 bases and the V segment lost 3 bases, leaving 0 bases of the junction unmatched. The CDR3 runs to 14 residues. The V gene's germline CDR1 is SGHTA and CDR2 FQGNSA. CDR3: CASSLGLATDTQYF. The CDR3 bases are TGTGCCAGCAGCTTGGGACTAGCGACAGATACGCAGTATTTT.

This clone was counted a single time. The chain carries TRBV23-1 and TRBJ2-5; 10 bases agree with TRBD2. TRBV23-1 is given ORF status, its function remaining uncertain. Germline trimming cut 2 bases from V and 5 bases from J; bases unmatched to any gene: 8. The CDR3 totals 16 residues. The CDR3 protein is CASSQPSGGPRETQYF. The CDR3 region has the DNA TGCGCCAGCAGTCAACCTAGCGGGGGCCCTAGGGAGACCCAGTACTTC.

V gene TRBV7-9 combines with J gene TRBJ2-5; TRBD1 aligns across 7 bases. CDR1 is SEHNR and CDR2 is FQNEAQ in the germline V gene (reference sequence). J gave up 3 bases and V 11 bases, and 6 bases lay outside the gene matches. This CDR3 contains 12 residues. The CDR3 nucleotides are TGTGCCGGGGGACAGTTCAAAGAGACCCAGTACTTC. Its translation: CAGGQFKETQYF.

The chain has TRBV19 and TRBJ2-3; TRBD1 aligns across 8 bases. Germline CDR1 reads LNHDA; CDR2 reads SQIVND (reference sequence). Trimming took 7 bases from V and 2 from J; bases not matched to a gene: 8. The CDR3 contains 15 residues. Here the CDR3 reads CASKGRTGFTDTQYF. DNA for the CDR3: TGTGCCAGTAAGGGGCGGACAGGGTTCACAGATACGCAGTATTTT.

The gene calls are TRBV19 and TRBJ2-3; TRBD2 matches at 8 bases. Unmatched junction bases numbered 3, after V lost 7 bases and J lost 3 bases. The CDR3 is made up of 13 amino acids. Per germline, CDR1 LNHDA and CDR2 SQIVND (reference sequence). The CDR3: CASKRGGTDTQYF. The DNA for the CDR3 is TGTGCCAGTAAACGGGGGGGTACAGATACGCAGTATTTT.

CDR3 DNA sequence: TGTGCCAGCAGGAAGTTAGACAGGAACACTGAAGCTTTCTTT. This encodes CASRKLDRNTEAFF. The genes are TRBV6-1 and TRBJ1-1; D perhaps matches TRBD1 (5 bases). The germline V gene has CDR1 MNHNS and CDR2 SASEGT. The length of the CDR3 is 14 residues. V was trimmed by 6 bases and J by 1 base, leaving 12 bases between them.

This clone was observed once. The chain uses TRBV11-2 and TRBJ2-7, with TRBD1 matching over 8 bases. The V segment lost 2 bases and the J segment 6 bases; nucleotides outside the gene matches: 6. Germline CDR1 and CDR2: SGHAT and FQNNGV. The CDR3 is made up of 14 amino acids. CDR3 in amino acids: CASSLTQGAPEQYF. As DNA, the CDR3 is TGTGCCAGCAGCTTAACCCAGGGGGCGCCCGAGCAGTACTTC.

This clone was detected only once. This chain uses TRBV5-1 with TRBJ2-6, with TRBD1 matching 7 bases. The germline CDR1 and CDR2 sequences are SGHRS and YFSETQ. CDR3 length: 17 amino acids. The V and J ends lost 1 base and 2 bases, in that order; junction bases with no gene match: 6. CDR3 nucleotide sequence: TGCGCCAGCAGCTTGACAGGGGCGCCACCTGGGGCCAACGTCCTGACTTTC. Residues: CASSLTGAPPGANVLTF.

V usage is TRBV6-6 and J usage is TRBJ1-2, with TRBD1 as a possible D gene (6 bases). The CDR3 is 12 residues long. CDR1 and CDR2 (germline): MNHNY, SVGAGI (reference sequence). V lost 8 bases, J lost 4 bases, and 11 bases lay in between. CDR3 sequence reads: CASSDSVYGYTF. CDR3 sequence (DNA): TGTGCCAGCTCGGACAGTGTCTATGGCTACACCTTC.

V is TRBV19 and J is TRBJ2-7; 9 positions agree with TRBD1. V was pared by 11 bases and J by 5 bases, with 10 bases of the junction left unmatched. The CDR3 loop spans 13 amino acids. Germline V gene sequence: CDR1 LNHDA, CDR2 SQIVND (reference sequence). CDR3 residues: CACSRDRVHEQYF. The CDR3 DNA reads TGTGCCTGCTCCCGGGACAGGGTCCACGAGCAGTACTTC.

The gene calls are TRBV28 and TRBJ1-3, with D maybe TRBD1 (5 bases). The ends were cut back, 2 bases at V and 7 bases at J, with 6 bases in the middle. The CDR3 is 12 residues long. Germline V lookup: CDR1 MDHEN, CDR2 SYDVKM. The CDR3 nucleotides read TGTGCCAGCAGTTTACGGGGGAACACCATATATTTT. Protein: CASSLRGNTIYF.

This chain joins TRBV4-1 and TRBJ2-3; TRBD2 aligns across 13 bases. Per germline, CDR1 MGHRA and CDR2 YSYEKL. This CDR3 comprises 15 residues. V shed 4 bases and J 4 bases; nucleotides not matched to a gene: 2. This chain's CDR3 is CASSRGLAGADTQYF. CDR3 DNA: TGCGCCAGCAGCCGAGGACTAGCGGGGGCAGATACGCAGTATTTT.